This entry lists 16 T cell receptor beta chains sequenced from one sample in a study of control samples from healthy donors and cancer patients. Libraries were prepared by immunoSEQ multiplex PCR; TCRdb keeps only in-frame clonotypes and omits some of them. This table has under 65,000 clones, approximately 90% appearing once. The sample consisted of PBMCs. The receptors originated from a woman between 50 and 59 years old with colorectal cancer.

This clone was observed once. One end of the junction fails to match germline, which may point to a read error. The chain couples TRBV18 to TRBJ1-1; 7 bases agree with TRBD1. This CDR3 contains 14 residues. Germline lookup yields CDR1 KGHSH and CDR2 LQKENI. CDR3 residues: CASSPRQGNTEAFF. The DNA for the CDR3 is TGTGCCAGCTCTCCACGACAGGGGAACACTGAAGCTTTCTTT.

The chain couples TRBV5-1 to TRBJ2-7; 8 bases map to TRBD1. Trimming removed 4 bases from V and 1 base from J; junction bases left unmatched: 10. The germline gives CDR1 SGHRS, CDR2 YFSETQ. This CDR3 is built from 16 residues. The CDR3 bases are TGCGCCAGCAGCCCACTGGCAGGGGGCACATCCTACGAGCAGTACTTC. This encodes CASSPLAGGTSYEQYF.

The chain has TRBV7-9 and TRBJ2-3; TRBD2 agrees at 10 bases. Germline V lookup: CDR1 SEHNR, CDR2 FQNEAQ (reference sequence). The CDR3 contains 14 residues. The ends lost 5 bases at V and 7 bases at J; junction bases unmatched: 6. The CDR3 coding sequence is TGTGCCAGCAGCAACGGACTAGCGGTGAATACGCAGTATTTT. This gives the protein CASSNGLAVNTQYF. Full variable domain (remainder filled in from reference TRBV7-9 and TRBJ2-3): DTGVSQNPRHKITKRGQNVTFRCDPISEHNRLYWYRQTLGQGPEFLTYFQNEAQLEKSRLLSDRFSAERPKGSFSTLEIQRTEQGDSAMYLCASSNGLAVNTQYFGPGTRLTVL.

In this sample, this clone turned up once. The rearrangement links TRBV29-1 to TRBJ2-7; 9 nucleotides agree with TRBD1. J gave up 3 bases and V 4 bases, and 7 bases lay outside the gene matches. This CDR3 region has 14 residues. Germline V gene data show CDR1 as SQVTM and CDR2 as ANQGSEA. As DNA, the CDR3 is TGCAGCGTTGGCCGTACAGGGGGCAGCTACGAGCAGTACTTC. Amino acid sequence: CSVGRTGGSYEQYF.

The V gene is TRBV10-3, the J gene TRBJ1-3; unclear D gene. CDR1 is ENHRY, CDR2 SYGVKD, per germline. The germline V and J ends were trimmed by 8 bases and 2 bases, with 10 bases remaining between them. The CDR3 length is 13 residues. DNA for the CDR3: TGTGCCATCGGAATTTCTACTGGAAACACCATATATTTT. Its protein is CAIGISTGNTIYF.

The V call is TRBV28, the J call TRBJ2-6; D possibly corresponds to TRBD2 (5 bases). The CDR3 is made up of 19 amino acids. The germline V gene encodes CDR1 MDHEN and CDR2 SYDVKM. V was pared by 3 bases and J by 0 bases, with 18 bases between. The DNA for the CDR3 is TGTGCCAGCAGTTTCCCCGTGCGGGCCTCTGTCTCTGGGGCCAACGTCCTGACTTTC. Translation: CASSFPVRASVSGANVLTF.

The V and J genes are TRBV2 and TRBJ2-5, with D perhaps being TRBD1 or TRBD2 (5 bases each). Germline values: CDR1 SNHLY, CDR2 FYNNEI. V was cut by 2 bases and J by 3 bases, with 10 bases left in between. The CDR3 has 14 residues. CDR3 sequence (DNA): TGTGCCAGCAGTGAATTGGGACCCGAAGAGACCCAGTACTTC. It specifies CASSELGPEETQYF.

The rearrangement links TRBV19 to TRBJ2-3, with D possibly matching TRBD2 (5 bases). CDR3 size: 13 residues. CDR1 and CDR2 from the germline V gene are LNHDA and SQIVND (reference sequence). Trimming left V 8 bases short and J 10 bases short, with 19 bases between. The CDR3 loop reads CASSPGPRRAQYF. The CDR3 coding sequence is TGTGCCAGTTCTCCGGGCCCTCGGCGGGCGCAGTATTTT.

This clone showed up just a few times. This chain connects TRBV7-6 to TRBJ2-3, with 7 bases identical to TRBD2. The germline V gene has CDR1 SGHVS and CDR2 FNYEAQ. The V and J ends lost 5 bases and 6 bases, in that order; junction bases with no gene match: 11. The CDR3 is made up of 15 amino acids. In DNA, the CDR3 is TGTGCCAGCAGCCAGATTGGCGGGAGCAGGGATACGCAGTATTTT. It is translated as CASSQIGGSRDTQYF.

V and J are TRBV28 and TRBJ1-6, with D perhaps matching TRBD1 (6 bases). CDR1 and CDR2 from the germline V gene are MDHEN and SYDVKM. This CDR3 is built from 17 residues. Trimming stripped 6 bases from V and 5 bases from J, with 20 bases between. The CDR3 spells CASRDQGGAFNNSPLHF. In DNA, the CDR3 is TGTGCCAGCAGGGACCAAGGGGGGGCGTTTAATAATTCACCCCTCCACTTT.

This chain's CDR3 is CASSYQSGQGFEQYF. In nucleotides, the CDR3 is TGTGCCAGCAGCTACCAGTCGGGACAGGGGTTCGAGCAGTACTTC. The chain is built from TRBV11-2 and TRBJ2-7; 10 bases are a match to TRBD1. This CDR3 has 15 amino acids. The trim removed 4 bases at V and 6 bases at J, leaving 9 bases unmatched. Germline V gives CDR1 SGHAT, CDR2 FQNNGV.

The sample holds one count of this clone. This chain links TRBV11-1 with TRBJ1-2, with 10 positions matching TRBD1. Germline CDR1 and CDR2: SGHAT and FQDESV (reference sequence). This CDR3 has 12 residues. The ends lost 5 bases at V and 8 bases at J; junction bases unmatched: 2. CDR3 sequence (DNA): TGTGCCAGCAGCGAGACAGGGGGCGGCTACACCTTC. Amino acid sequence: CASSETGGGYTF.

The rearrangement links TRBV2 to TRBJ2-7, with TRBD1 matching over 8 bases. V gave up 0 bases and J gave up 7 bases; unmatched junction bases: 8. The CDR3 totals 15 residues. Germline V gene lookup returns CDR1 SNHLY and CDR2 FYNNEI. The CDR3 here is CASSEAVDRVSEQYF. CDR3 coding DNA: TGTGCCAGCAGTGAAGCGGTGGACAGGGTGAGTGAGCAGTACTTC.

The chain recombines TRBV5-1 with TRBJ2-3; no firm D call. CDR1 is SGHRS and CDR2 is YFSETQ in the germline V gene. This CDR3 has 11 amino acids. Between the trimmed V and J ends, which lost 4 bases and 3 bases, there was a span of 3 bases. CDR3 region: CASSATDTQYF. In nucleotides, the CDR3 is TGCGCCAGCAGCGCTACAGATACGCAGTATTTT.

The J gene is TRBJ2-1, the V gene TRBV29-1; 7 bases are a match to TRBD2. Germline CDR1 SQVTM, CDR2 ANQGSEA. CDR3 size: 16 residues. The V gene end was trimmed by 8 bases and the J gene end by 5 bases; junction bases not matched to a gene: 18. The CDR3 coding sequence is TGCAGCCCTAGAGCGGGGCGCGGGAGATCCCACAATGAGCAGTTCTTC. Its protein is CSPRAGRGRSHNEQFF.

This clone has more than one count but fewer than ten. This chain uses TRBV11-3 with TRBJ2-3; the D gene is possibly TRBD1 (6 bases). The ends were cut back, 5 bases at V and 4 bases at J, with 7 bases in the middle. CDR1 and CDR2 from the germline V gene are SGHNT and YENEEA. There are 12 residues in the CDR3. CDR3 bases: TGTGCCAGCAGCAAGGGGGCAGATACGCAGTATTTT. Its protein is CASSKGADTQYF.